This T cell receptor beta chain appears in the sequencing data of a study of cytomegalovirus exposure and HLA in healthy donors. A multiplex PCR was run with 60 Vbeta primers and 13 Jbeta primers. Per the original data handling: An analysis performed later counted 81 million or so unique TCR beta chains (roughly 10 million of them shared). Method: immunoSEQ multiplex PCR; TCRdb's copy keeps in-frame clones and lacks some. V, J and clone size are taken as reported in that table, and D and trimming were inferred from the DNA itself. The data show some 72,000 clones, and the top ten clones hold roughly 5%. In regard to this clone: Its antigen is unidentified.

Broader study findings: When a later analysis was performed, an Asian-associated ancestry cluster reportedly had fewer N-insertions than the 666-donor mean. Per a prior analysis, the majority of TCR beta V segments were productive roughly 87% or roughly 30% of the time.

Unrecorded immune exposure was likely among donors, who were nominally healthy when sampled. Source material: PBMCs. The clonotype originates from a man in his forties in good health and CMV-seronegative.

The CDR3 protein is CASSLNRVTRELFF. The CDR3 DNA sequence: TGTGCCAGCAGCTTGAACAGGGTTACCAGGGAGCTGTTTTTT. V usage is TRBV5-6 and J usage is TRBJ2-2; D is perhaps TRBD1 (6 bases). Germline values: CDR1 SGHDT, CDR2 YYEEEE. V lost 1 base and J lost 9, with 13 bases in between. This CDR3 is 14 amino acids long. The whole variable domain, remainder taken from reference TRBV5-6 and TRBJ2-2, is DAGVTQSPTHLIKTRGQQVTLRCSPKSGHDTVSWYQQALGQGPQFIFQYYEEEERQRGNFPDRFSGHQFPNYSSELNVNALLLGDSALYLCASSLNRVTRELFFGEGSRLTVL.